The entry below describes one T cell receptor (beta chain). The entry originates in a study of response to subunit inactivated influenza vaccine. CDR3 length: 18 amino acids. The V gene end was trimmed by 6 bases and the J gene end by 3 bases; junction bases not matched to a gene: 21. Germline V gives CDR1 DFQATT, CDR2 SNEGSKA (reference sequence). TCRdb called the RT-PCR reads again in MiXCR, with one record for every CDR3 protein. Here the sample spans 800,000 to 1,000,000 distinct CDR3 sequences, over 20% being singletons. The genes are TRBV20-1 and TRBJ2-7; TRBD1 matches 9 bases. This specimen consisted of PBMCs from blood, obtained 5 days after vaccination. The source is a man aged 50 or older who received an inactivated influenza vaccine. CDR3 protein: CSAPAAGTGQGKYYEQYF. DNA for the CDR3: TGCAGTGCACCAGCCGCGGGGACGGGACAGGGAAAATACTACGAGCAGTACTTC.